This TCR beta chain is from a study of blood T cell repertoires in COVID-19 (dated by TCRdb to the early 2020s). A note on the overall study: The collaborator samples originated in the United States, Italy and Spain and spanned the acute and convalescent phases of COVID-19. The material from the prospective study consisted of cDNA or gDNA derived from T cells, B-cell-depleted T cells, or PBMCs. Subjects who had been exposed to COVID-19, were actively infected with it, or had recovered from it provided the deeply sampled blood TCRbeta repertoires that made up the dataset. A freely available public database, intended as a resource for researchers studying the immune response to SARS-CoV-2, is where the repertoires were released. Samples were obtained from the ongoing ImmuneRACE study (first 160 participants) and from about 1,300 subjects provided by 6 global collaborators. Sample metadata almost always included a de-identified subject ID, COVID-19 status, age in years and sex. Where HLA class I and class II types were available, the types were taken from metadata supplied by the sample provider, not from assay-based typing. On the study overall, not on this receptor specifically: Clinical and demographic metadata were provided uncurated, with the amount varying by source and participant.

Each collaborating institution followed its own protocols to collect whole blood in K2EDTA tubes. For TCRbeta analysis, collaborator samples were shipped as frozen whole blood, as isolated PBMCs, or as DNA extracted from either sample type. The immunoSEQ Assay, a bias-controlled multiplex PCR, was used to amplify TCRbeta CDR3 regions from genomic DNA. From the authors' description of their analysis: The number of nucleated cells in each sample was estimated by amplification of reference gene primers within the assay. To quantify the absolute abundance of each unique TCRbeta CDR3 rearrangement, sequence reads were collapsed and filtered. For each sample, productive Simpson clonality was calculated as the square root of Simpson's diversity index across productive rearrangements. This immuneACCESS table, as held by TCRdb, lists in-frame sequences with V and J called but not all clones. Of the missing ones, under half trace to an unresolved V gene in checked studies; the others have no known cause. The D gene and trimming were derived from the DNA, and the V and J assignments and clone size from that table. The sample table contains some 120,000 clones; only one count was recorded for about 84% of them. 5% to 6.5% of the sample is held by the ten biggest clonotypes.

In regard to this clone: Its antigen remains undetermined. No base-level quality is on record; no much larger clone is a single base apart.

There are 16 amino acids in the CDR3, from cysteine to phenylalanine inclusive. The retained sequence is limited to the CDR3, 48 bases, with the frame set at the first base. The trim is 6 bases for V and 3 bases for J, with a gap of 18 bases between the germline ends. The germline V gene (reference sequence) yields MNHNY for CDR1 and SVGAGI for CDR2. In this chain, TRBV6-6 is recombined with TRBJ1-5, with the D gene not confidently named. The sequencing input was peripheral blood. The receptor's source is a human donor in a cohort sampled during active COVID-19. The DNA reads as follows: TGTGCCAGCAGGGCCCCCCCAGTTTCAACCAATCAGCCCCAGCATTTT. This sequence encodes CASRAPPVSTNQPQHF.